This T cell receptor beta chain comes out of a study of OX40 agonist ivuxolimab in advanced cancers. Study-level background: A mean age of roughly 60 years, range roughly 20 to 85, was recorded, and roughly 83% were male.

Sequencing was performed with immunoSEQ multiplex PCR; in TCRdb, only in-frame clones are kept and a portion is missing. This table has tens of thousands of clones, around 86% appearing once. Baseline, cycle 4 day 1, and cycle 7 day 1 were the blood sampling points. V lost 1 base to trimming and J lost 6 bases; unmatched junction nucleotides: 7. Germline CDR1 SGHRS, CDR2 YFSETQ. This CDR3 is built from 15 residues. The rearrangement uses TRBV5-1 and TRBJ1-2, with 9 bases that match TRBD1. The source was CD4+ or CD8+ T cells sorted from blood, collected in a trial of the OX40 agonist ivuxolimab. The receptor was derived from an adult with an advanced solid tumor such as melanoma, head and neck, liver or kidney cancer. The CDR3 coding sequence is TGCGCCAGCAGCTTGCTGGGACAGGGTTTGAATGGCTACACCTTC. It encodes CASSLLGQGLNGYTF.